This T cell receptor (beta chain) was identified in a study of blood T cells in healthy people across ages. As to this clonotype: What it recognizes is unknown.

Primed by a sample-barcoded 5' primer and a J-beta primer mix, a second PCR proceeded for 7 to 11 cycles. Unique molecular identifiers of 12 random nucleotides labeled each cDNA. TCRdb re-derived calls from the 5' RACE reads in MiXCR, one entry per CDR3 protein. Of 650,000 to 1,000,000 distinct CDR3 sequences in the sample, roughly 35% were seen once. From germline, CDR1 is ENHRY and CDR2 SYGVKD. The CDR3 has 14 residues. Trimming stripped 3 bases from V and 5 bases from J, with 14 bases between. Findings of the study overall: Unsorted PBMCs blocked a conclusive comparison of naive and antigen-experienced cells. Higher diversity and more naive CD4+ cells were features of long-lived donors, compared to aged donors.

The sequence derives from a young man in good health. Sequenced sample: blood. The chain employs TRBV10-3 and TRBJ2-7; a possible D gene is TRBD1 (6 bases). The CDR3 DNA follows: TGTGCCATCAGTGACATGGTGGCAGGGGACGAGCAGTACTTC. Translating it yields CAISDMVAGDEQYF.